Listed below are T cell receptor beta chains from one sample, sequenced in a study of CXCR3-negative and CXCR3-positive naive CD8 T cells. Reanalyzing the 5' RACE reads, TCRdb keeps one entry per CDR3 protein, without DNA. Here the sample table reports 75,000 to 90,000 distinct CDR3 sequences. Sequencing was carried out using naive CXCR3+ CD8+ T cells from blood. The receptors derive from a human donor in good health. Some clones in this sample may be carry-over from other donors' samples. The CDR3 runs from the conserved cysteine through the conserved F or W. The order of the fields is V gene, J gene, CDR3 protein.

>TRBV14|TRBJ2-7
CASSQEATYEQYF
>TRBV7-9|TRBJ2-5
CASSSPTDQETQYF
>TRBV5-4|TRBJ2-7
CASSLIGAPYEQYF
>TRBV15|TRBJ2-1
CATSRDIQRGPYNEQFF
>TRBV6-6|TRBJ2-3
CASFLGDTQYF
>TRBV3-1|TRBJ2-1
CASSPTAAGDEQFF
>TRBV7-9|TRBJ1-2
CASSFSGLPDGYTF
>TRBV4-3|TRBJ1-4
CASSQDGTGRNEKLFF
>TRBV27|TRBJ2-3
CASTPGAYPDTQYF
>TRBV11-2|TRBJ2-1
CASSDLLGHNEQFF
>TRBV19|TRBJ1-1
CASSIEDRPVEAFF
>TRBV29-1|TRBJ2-5
CSVGWEEETQYF
>TRBV7-9|TRBJ1-1
CASSLVTWDATPGEAFF
>TRBV5-1|TRBJ2-1
CASTLGPSSYNEQFF
>TRBV6-2/TRBV6-3|TRBJ2-1
CASSSRTVYNEQFF
>TRBV28|TRBJ2-7
CASSFRGPEQYF
>TRBV28|TRBJ2-7
CASSLSGTAEQYF
>TRBV4-2|TRBJ2-7
CASSRALADTYEQYF
>TRBV29-1|TRBJ2-5
CSVDGGVGFQETQYF
>TRBV14|TRBJ1-1
CASSRIRQGNTEAFF
>TRBV11-2|TRBJ2-1
CASSRKADRGGYNEQFF
>TRBV15|TRBJ2-7
CATSGPGTGWYEQYF
>TRBV29-1|TRBJ2-5
CSVGDRGETQYF
>TRBV6-2/TRBV6-3|TRBJ2-5
CASSWGETQYF
>TRBV6-2/TRBV6-3|TRBJ1-2
CASTPGYGAEGYTF
>TRBV4-3|TRBJ2-1
CASSQASGTYNEQFF
>TRBV5-1|TRBJ2-1
CASSLEAGTHEQFF
>TRBV4-3|TRBJ2-7
CASSSDRAGEQYF
>TRBV20-1|TRBJ1-1
CSARDLLGGDFWPEAFF
>TRBV25-1|TRBJ2-1
CASRKRGDINEQFF
>TRBV19|TRBJ1-5
CASKTGGQPQHF
>TRBV4-2|TRBJ2-3
CASSQPSDTQYF
>TRBV7-9|TRBJ2-7
CASSSGGSSYEQYF
>TRBV4-3|TRBJ1-2
CASSQDSGVYYGYTF
>TRBV7-6|TRBJ1-2
CASSLGADPNYGYTF
>TRBV27|TRBJ2-7
CASSVRVTYEQYF
>TRBV29-1|TRBJ2-5
CSVEDGGDQETQYF
>TRBV5-6|TRBJ2-2
CASSLADGGSAGELFF